A selection of T cell receptor beta chains follows, all from one sample in a study of OX40 agonist ivuxolimab in advanced cancers. The data were produced by immunoSEQ multiplex PCR, yet TCRdb's version contains in-frame clones alone and is incomplete. The table has about 70,000 clones, just over 90% seen once. The sequencing used CD4+ or CD8+ T cells sorted from blood, collected in a trial of the OX40 agonist ivuxolimab. These TCRs come from an adult with an advanced solid tumor such as melanoma, head and neck, liver or kidney cancer. CDR3s include the opening cysteine and the closing phenylalanine or tryptophan. The size of a clone is reported for some rows only, either as once, few or many, or as a class for expanded clones.

>TRBJ2-2|TRBV11-1|-
CASSRSGNTGELFF
>TRBJ2-7|TRBV7-8|-
CASRNNRGGEQYF
>TRBJ2-1|TRBV9|-
CASSVGIAGSSYNEQFF
>TRBJ2-1|TRBV9|-
CASSPGLAATYNEQFF
>TRBJ2-7|TRBV28|-
CASSLGGGSSYEQYF
>TRBJ2-5|TRBV5-1|-
CASSPSPGTGRETQYF
>TRBJ1-5|TRBV19|once
CASSIGGAAGQPQHF
>TRBJ2-7|TRBV28|-
CASSFASGRLYEQYF
>TRBJ1-1|TRBV7-2|-
CASSLTRDGNTEAFF
>TRBJ2-1|TRBV9|-
CASSVGLYGEQFF
>TRBJ2-1|TRBV5-6|-
CASSLELYGRGSEQFF
>TRBJ2-5|TRBV27|-
CASSFETQYF
>TRBJ2-5|TRBV2|-
CASSPIVGFETQYF
>TRBJ1-1|TRBV9|-
CASSLLRGGFGTEAFF
>TRBJ2-3|TRBV5-5|-
CASSDTSGSDTQYF
>TRBJ1-5|TRBV2|-
CASKISRNNQPQHF
>TRBJ2-4|TRBV4-3|-
CASSQDWQGSDLAKNIQYF
>TRBJ2-6|TRBV30|-
CAWSVRTAASGANVLTF
>TRBJ1-6|TRBV5-1|-
CASSLPAPSSPLHF
>TRBJ2-5|TRBV5-1|-
CASSLVGTRETQYF